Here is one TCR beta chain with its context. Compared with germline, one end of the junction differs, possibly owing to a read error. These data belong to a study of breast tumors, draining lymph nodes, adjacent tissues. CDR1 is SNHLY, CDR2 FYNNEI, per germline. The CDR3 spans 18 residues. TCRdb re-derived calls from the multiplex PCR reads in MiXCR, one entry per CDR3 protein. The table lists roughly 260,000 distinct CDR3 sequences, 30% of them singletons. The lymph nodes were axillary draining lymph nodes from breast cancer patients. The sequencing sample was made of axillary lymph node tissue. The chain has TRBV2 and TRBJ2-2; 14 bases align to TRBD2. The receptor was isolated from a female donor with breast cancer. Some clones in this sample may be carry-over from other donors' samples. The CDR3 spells CATSDLGLAGVNTGELFF. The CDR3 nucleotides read TGTGCCACCAGTGATTTGGGACTAGCGGGAGTTAACACCGGGGAGCTGTTTTTT.